Described below is a single T cell receptor (beta chain) sequence and its context. Its antigen is still unknown. The read finishes 3 residues shy of the CDR3 end, and the germline J gene is used to complete it. The data were produced by immunoSEQ multiplex PCR, yet TCRdb's version contains in-frame clones alone and is incomplete. The sample shows about 40,000 clones, none of them appearing just once. The CDR3 runs 17 residues. The V and J ends lost 1 base and 5 bases, in that order; junction bases with no gene match: 10. CDR1 is SGHVS and CDR2 is FNYEAQ in the germline V gene. These data belong to a study of T cell clonality in common variable immunodeficiency. Caucasian heritage predominated among both patients and controls. General study findings and limits: CVID subjects showed higher TCRbeta clonality than healthy controls.

The sample comprised peripheral blood mononuclear cells. The genes are TRBV7-6 and TRBJ2-5; 10 nucleotides match TRBD2. The sequence came from a person aged 18 to 70 in good health. The chain's CDR3 is CASSLVERGGRRETQYF. The sequenced part of the CDR3 DNA is TGTGCCAGCAGCTTAGTTGAGCGGGGGGGCCGTAGGGAGACC.